Sequencing of this T cell receptor (beta chain) was carried out in a study of cytotoxic CD8 clonotypes in ibrutinib-treated CLL. The study's findings and limits: Clonality at baseline surpassed age-matched healthy donors and tracked circulating CD8+ T-cell counts. Sustained-remission and progressing patients had different sampling times.

Germline CDR1 is MDHEN and CDR2 is SYDVKM. The J segment lost 4 bases and the V segment lost 6 bases, leaving 5 bases of the junction unmatched. CDR3 length: 15 residues. Remarks on this clone: Its antigen is unidentified.

TCRdb's copy holds only in-frame clones and misses some; the assay was immunoSEQ multiplex PCR. Seen here are 200,000 to 250,000 clones, 70% observed once, and the top ten hold 15%. The sequence came from a human donor with chronic lymphocytic leukemia. V and J are TRBV28 and TRBJ2-7, with TRBD2 matching 14 bases. Source: PBMCs, taken after 24 months of ibrutinib treatment. The CDR3 sequence: CASRPGLAGVYEQYF. CDR3 nucleotides: TGTGCCAGCAGACCGGGACTAGCGGGAGTGTACGAGCAGTACTTC.